This T cell receptor beta chain was documented in a study of T cells after yellow fever vaccination. About the study: Preparation of fractions with low cell numbers was performed using SMART-Seq v4 Ultra Low Input.

TCRdb re-called the 5' RACE reads with MiXCR, one entry per CDR3 protein. The sample includes under 550,000 distinct CDR3 sequences, about a fifth of them seen just once. Germline V gene lookup returns CDR1 SGHTA and CDR2 FQGNSA. This CDR3 comprises 18 residues. Trimming removed 0 bases at V and 0 bases at J, with 15 bases between. Study-level points and caveats: Though weaker, the secondary response peaked faster, on day 5 versus 15. Clonotypes appearing in both CD4 and CD8 compartments existed, and their share was small. The study noted that FACS-sorted repertoires could contain abundant clonotypes contaminating from the bulk population.

Details on this clonotype: The antigen remains unidentified.

The gene calls are TRBV7-2 and TRBJ2-1; unclear D gene. This receptor was obtained from a man aged 18 to 35 who received the YFV17D yellow fever vaccine. The sequencing here drew on PBMCs, taken around 3 weeks after the first yellow fever vaccination. The CDR3: CASSLAGRLPRSYNEQFF. In nucleotides, the CDR3 is TGTGCCAGCAGCTTAGCGGGAAGGCTTCCCCGCTCCTACAATGAGCAGTTCTTC.